What follows are 25 T cell receptor beta chains derived from one specimen sequenced in a study of T cells in Graves' hyperthyroidism and ophthalmopathy (dated by TCRdb to the late 2010s). The protocol used for the library was multiplex PCR. For sequencing, an Illumina HiSeq 2000 was employed. The TCR beta CDR3 regions were amplified from RNA transcripts. The TCR CDR3 was subjected to a first round of RT-PCR using the HTBI primer set and the Qiagen OneStep RT-PCR kit. TCRdb trimmed the raw reads at Q25, called clones with MiXCR and kept productive beta chains. Each entry is one CDR3 protein sequence, shown with its most common DNA and genes. Across this sample there are 500,000 to 750,000 distinct CDR3 sequences, with around 42% seen only once. The ten largest clones capture 7.5% to 8.5% of the sample. What was sequenced was peripheral blood or thyroid tissue (not recorded which). These receptors were collected from a woman between 18 and 29 years old with Graves' hyperthyroidism.

The table lists this clonotype with many counts. The chain links TRBV12-3 or TRBV12-4 to TRBJ2-5; D is unclear. V lost 6 bases and J 5 bases, leaving 22 bases between the germline ends. The length of the CDR3 is 16 residues. In DNA form, the CDR3 reads TGTGCCAGCAGCATATTTGGCCGGCAGGTCGGGGAGACCCAGTACTTC. Its translation is CASSIFGRQVGETQYF.

This chain joins TRBV10-3 and TRBJ1-1; no firm D call. The germline gives CDR1 ENHRY, CDR2 SYGVKD. The CDR3 is made up of 12 amino acids. V was cut by 7 bases and J by 7 bases, with 13 bases left in between. CDR3 DNA: TGTGCCATCAACTCACCGGGAATTGAAGCTTTCTTT. Encoded protein: CAINSPGIEAFF.

The J gene is TRBJ1-1, the V gene TRBV19; D is perhaps TRBD1 (5 bases). V was trimmed by 3 bases and J by 7 bases, leaving 15 bases between them. There are 14 residues in the CDR3. Germline CDR1 is LNHDA and CDR2 is SQIVND (reference sequence). The DNA of the CDR3 is TGTGCCAGTAGTATTAGCAGGGAGAATGGTGAAGCTTTCTTT. It encodes CASSISRENGEAFF.

The chain has TRBV10-3 and TRBJ1-2; TRBD1 is a possible D gene (6 bases). V dropped 4 bases and J dropped 4 bases, with 19 bases sitting between them. This CDR3 has 16 amino acids. CDR1 ENHRY and CDR2 SYGVKD come from the germline V gene. The CDR3 nucleotides are TGTGCCATCAGTGTACACCGGGACACTCAAGGCTATGGCTACACCTTC. Residues: CAISVHRDTQGYGYTF.

V usage is TRBV20-1 and J usage is TRBJ2-5; D is tentatively TRBD1 or TRBD2 (6 bases each). Germline V gene lookup returns CDR1 DFQATT and CDR2 SNEGSKA (reference sequence). This CDR3 has 12 residues. The V end was cut by 4 bases, the J end by 2 bases, with 8 bases between. As DNA, the CDR3 is TGCAGTGCTATAGGGGGGCAAGAGACCCAGTACTTC. Translated, it gives CSAIGGQETQYF.

This chain links TRBV2 with TRBJ2-5; possible D gene TRBD1, 6 bases. Between the trimmed V and J ends, which lost 7 bases and 5 bases, there was a span of 14 bases. The germline CDR1 and CDR2 sequences are SNHLY and FYNNEI. The CDR3 spans 13 residues. This CDR3 reads CASKGRQGETQYF. Written as DNA, the CDR3 is TGTGCCAGCAAGGGTCGTCAGGGGGAGACCCAGTACTTC. Looking up the rest from reference TRBV2 and TRBJ2-5 gives the full variable domain: EPEVTQTPSHQVTQMGQEVILRCVPISNHLYFYWYRQILGQKVEFLVSFYNNEISEKSEIFDDQFSVERPDGSNFTLKIRSTKLEDSAMYFCASKGRQGETQYFGPGTRLLVL.

This clonotype has at least ten counts. The rearrangement uses TRBV12-3 or TRBV12-4 and TRBJ1-4, with unresolved D. V was clipped by 2 bases and J by 1 base, with 11 bases between them. The CDR3 covers 16 residues. The CDR3 bases are TGTGCCAGCAGTTTACAAGGGCTTGAAACTAATGAAAAACTGTTTTTT. Its protein product is CASSLQGLETNEKLFF.

For this clonotype: A junction boundary mismatches the germline segment, possibly from a read error. The rearrangement links TRBV20-1 to TRBJ1-1; no clear D. The germline V gene encodes CDR1 DFQATT and CDR2 SNEGSKA (reference sequence). The CDR3 sequence is 11 residues long. CDR3 bases: TGCAGTGCTGACACGAACGCTGAGGCTTTCTTT. Amino acid sequence: CSADTNAEAFF.

The J gene is TRBJ1-2, the V gene TRBV5-6, with D possibly matching TRBD1 (6 bases). There are 13 residues in the CDR3. The V end lost 4 bases, the J end lost 5 bases, and 12 bases lay between the germline ends. Germline V gene lookup returns CDR1 SGHDT and CDR2 YYEEEE. The CDR3 region has the DNA TGTGCCAGCAGCAAGGGGGGCCGATATGGCTACACCTTC. Protein: CASSKGGRYGYTF.

The chain carries TRBV7-7 and TRBJ2-3, with 8 bases matching TRBD2. Germline CDR1 reads SSHAT; CDR2 reads FNYEAQ (reference sequence). The CDR3 sequence is 15 residues long. J lost 3 bases, V lost 5 bases, and 7 bases had no gene match. The CDR3 sequence: CASSPAGVGTDTQYF. CDR3 bases: TGTGCCAGCAGCCCAGCGGGAGTTGGTACAGATACGCAGTATTTT. Together with reference TRBV7-7 and TRBJ2-3, the CDR3 gives the full variable domain: GAGVSQSPRYKVTKRGQDVTLRCDPISSHATLYWYQQALGQGPEFLTYFNYEAQPDKSGLPSDRFSAERPEGSISTLTIQRTEQRDSAMYRCASSPAGVGTDTQYFGPGTRLTVL.

The chain couples TRBV7-3 to TRBJ2-5, with 8 bases aligning to TRBD1. The V gene end was trimmed by 5 bases and the J gene end by 2 bases; junction bases not matched to a gene: 10. From germline, CDR1 is SGHTA and CDR2 FQGTGA. CDR3 length equals 16 residues. The CDR3 DNA reads TGTGCCAGCAGCCGCAGGGGGCCCTCTATACAAGAGACCCAGTACTTC. The encoded protein is CASSRRGPSIQETQYF.

This clonotype was seen many times. V gene TRBV2 combines with J gene TRBJ1-2; 9 bases line up with TRBD1. The CDR3 has 13 residues. With 8 bases clipped from V and 3 bases from J, the junction kept 4 bases outside the gene matches. Germline loops: CDR1 SNHLY, CDR2 FYNNEI. DNA of the CDR3: TGTGCCAGCGGGGACAGGGCAGACTATGGCTACACCTTC. Protein product: CASGDRADYGYTF.

On this clonotype itself: This may be a read error, as it is one base from a much larger clone. This chain connects TRBV14 to TRBJ2-2; D uncertain. The germline V gene encodes CDR1 SGHDN and CDR2 FVKESK. The CDR3 spans 14 residues. V gave up 11 bases and J gave up 6 bases, with 19 bases separating them. CDR3 coding DNA: TGTGCCGCACGTGCGGATCCGGACGCCGGGGAGCTGTTTTTT. This codes for CAARADPDAGELFF.

To note about this clonotype: An end of the junction does not agree with germline; a read error may underlie this. The chain is built from TRBV6-6 and TRBJ2-7, with TRBD1 matching over 9 bases. The germline CDR1 and CDR2 sequences are MNHNY and SVGAGI (reference sequence). The CDR3 has 15 residues. CDR3 region: CASSNSGTGYYEQYF. The DNA of the CDR3 is TGTGCCAGCAGTAACTCCGGGACAGGGTACTACGAGCAGTACTTC.

This clonotype was recorded many times. The chain couples TRBV10-2 to TRBJ1-1, with a possible D match to TRBD1 (5 bases). Trimming left V 6 bases short and J 0 bases short, with 11 bases between. This CDR3 is built from 14 residues. Germline CDR1 and CDR2: WSHSY and SAAADI. The CDR3 protein is CASSPGRLNTEAFF. CDR3 coding DNA: TGCGCCAGCAGCCCGGGACGGTTGAACACTGAAGCTTTCTTT.

In its sample, this clonotype was seen once. The chain combines TRBV20-1 with TRBJ2-5; 8 bases are a match to TRBD1. The CDR3 is 13 amino acids. Germline assignment: CDR1 DFQATT and CDR2 SNEGSKA (reference sequence). J was trimmed by 3 bases and V by 4 bases; bases with no gene match: 4. The CDR3, as DNA: TGCAGTGCTATCTTGACAGGGGAAGAGACCCAGTACTTC. This gives the protein CSAILTGEETQYF.

This clonotype was recorded a few times. This rearrangement joins TRBV9 to TRBJ2-7; 11 positions agree with TRBD1. Germline V lookup: CDR1 SGDLS, CDR2 YYNGEE. CDR3 size: 15 residues. V gave up 3 bases and J gave up 3 bases; unmatched junction bases: 5. The CDR3 loop is CASSGGQGGLYEQYF. In DNA, the CDR3 is TGTGCCAGCAGCGGGGGACAGGGGGGCCTCTACGAGCAGTACTTC.

The chain recombines TRBV29-1 with TRBJ1-2; TRBD1 aligns across 7 bases. Unmatched junction bases numbered 3, after V lost 0 bases and J lost 2 bases. Germline V CDR1 and CDR2: SQVTM, ANQGSEA. CDR3 size: 14 residues. The CDR3 nucleotides read TGCAGCGTTGAAGATGGACAGGAAAACTATGGCTACACCTTC. Protein sequence: CSVEDGQENYGYTF.

The rearrangement uses TRBV7-9 and TRBJ1-5; D is undetermined. The CDR3 loop spans 14 amino acids. With 1 base removed from V and 11 bases from J, the gap between germline ends came to 15 bases. The germline gives CDR1 SEHNR, CDR2 FQNEAQ (reference sequence). The CDR3 nucleotides are TGTGCCAGCAGCTTAGGTAGGAGGCAAGAGACCCAGCATTTT. The encoded protein is CASSLGRRQETQHF.

This clonotype has a count of ten or more. The chain joins TRBV24-1 to TRBJ1-5; 8 nucleotides align to TRBD1. The ends lost 9 bases at V and 2 bases at J; junction bases unmatched: 2. CDR3 length: 13 amino acids. Germline assignment: CDR1 KGHDR and CDR2 SFDVKD. The CDR3 loop reads CATGQGRNQPQHF. DNA for the CDR3: TGTGCCACCGGACAGGGCCGCAATCAGCCCCAGCATTTT.

There are many counts of this clonotype. This chain connects TRBV18 to TRBJ2-5, with D perhaps matching TRBD1 (6 bases). With 8 bases removed from V and 1 base from J, the gap between germline ends came to 11 bases. The CDR3 length is 13 residues. Germline CDR1 and CDR2: KGHSH and LQKENI. This CDR3 reads CASDQGSQETQYF. The CDR3 DNA is TGTGCCAGCGACCAGGGGAGCCAAGAGACCCAGTACTTC.

This clonotype was counted ten times or more. The chain combines TRBV29-1 with TRBJ2-7, with D perhaps matching TRBD2 (5 bases). V lost 4 bases, J lost 2 bases, and 9 bases lay in between. The germline gives CDR1 SQVTM, CDR2 ANQGSEA. The CDR3 spans 12 residues. The CDR3: CSVVAGTYEQYF. The DNA for the CDR3 is TGCAGCGTTGTCGCGGGTACCTACGAGCAGTACTTC.

This clonotype was seen many times. The chain is built from TRBV6-2 or TRBV6-3 and TRBJ2-7, with 9 bases identical to TRBD2. Germline lookup yields CDR1 MNHEY and CDR2 SVGEGT. With V trimmed by 2 bases and J by 4 bases, 6 bases remained unmatched. This CDR3 region has 15 residues. CDR3 coding DNA: TGTGCCAGCAGTTACGGGGCTAGCGGGACGTACGAGCAGTACTTC. Translation: CASSYGASGTYEQYF.

This chain joins TRBV2 and TRBJ2-1; TRBD2 matches at 8 bases. The length of the CDR3 is 14 residues. The ends lost 6 bases at V and 4 bases at J; junction bases unmatched: 5. The germline V gene encodes CDR1 SNHLY and CDR2 FYNNEI. CDR3 sequence reads: CASRGSGVYNEQFF. CDR3 bases: TGTGCCAGCAGGGGTAGCGGGGTATACAATGAGCAGTTCTTC. Drawing the rest from reference TRBV2 and TRBJ2-1, the complete variable domain is EPEVTQTPSHQVTQMGQEVILRCVPISNHLYFYWYRQILGQKVEFLVSFYNNEISEKSEIFDDQFSVERPDGSNFTLKIRSTKLEDSAMYFCASRGSGVYNEQFFGPGTRLTVL.

This clonotype appeared once. This chain joins TRBV10-3 and TRBJ2-5; 16 positions agree with TRBD2. The V and J ends lost 0 bases and 4 bases, in that order; junction bases with no gene match: 5. CDR1 is ENHRY and CDR2 is SYGVKD in the germline V gene. This CDR3 has 18 amino acids. This chain's CDR3 is CAISESGLAGGPGETQYF. The DNA for the CDR3 is TGTGCCATCAGTGAGTCGGGACTAGCGGGAGGGCCAGGAGAGACCCAGTACTTC.